The 21 T cell receptor beta chains below were found in one sample sequenced in a study of T cell repertoires in cytomegalovirus infection. TCRdb redid the calling of the reads with MiXCR, one entry per CDR3 protein. The data contain about 310,000 distinct CDR3 sequences, 15% to 20% of them singletons. Sequencing was performed on PBMCs. These receptors all come from a human donor in good health (CMV status not recorded). Some clones in this sample may be carry-over from other donors' samples.

The genes are TRBV5-4 and TRBJ2-1; 8 bases are a match to TRBD1. Germline-derived CDR1 and CDR2 are SGHNT and YYREEE (reference sequence). This CDR3 is 15 amino acids long. With 3 bases clipped from V and 8 bases from J, the junction kept 10 bases outside the gene matches. CDR3 sequence (DNA): TGTGCCAGCAGCTCTACCGGGACAGGCCCCGATGAGCAGTTCTTC. It specifies CASSSTGTGPDEQFF.

The chain has TRBV5-1 and TRBJ1-4; D is unclear. The V end was cut by 0 bases, the J end by 3 bases, with 6 bases between. Germline-derived CDR1 and CDR2 are SGHRS and YFSETQ. The CDR3 is 14 amino acids. CDR3 DNA: TGCGCCAGCAGCTTGGGGGTAGCTAATGAAAAACTGTTTTTT. Its protein product is CASSLGVANEKLFF.

This sequence joins TRBV20-1 and TRBJ1-2; D possibly corresponds to TRBD1 (5 bases). CDR1 and CDR2 (germline): DFQATT, SNEGSKA (reference sequence). V dropped 5 bases and J dropped 4 bases, with 14 bases sitting between them. This CDR3 is 13 amino acids long. The CDR3 DNA follows: TGCAGTGCTTTCCAGGGTTTAGGCTATGGCTACACCTTC. This gives the protein CSAFQGLGYGYTF.

This clonotype has more than one count but fewer than ten. This chain links TRBV5-6 with TRBJ2-3; 9 nucleotides line up with TRBD2. The V segment lost 1 base and the J segment 5 bases; nucleotides outside the gene matches: 8. Germline lookup yields CDR1 SGHDT and CDR2 YYEEEE. The CDR3 has 16 residues. CDR3 DNA sequence: TGTGCCAGCAGCTTGCGTTCTAGCGGGGTGGTAGATACGCAGTATTTT. Its translation is CASSLRSSGVVDTQYF. Together with reference TRBV5-6 and TRBJ2-3, the CDR3 gives the full variable domain: DAGVTQSPTHLIKTRGQQVTLRCSPKSGHDTVSWYQQALGQGPQFIFQYYEEEERQRGNFPDRFSGHQFPNYSSELNVNALLLGDSALYLCASSLRSSGVVDTQYFGPGTRLTVL.

This clonotype came up many times. This rearrangement joins TRBV4-1 to TRBJ1-2; D gene unclear. V was cut by 0 bases and J by 7 bases, with 9 bases left in between. The germline gives CDR1 MGHRA, CDR2 YSYEKL. CDR3 length: 13 amino acids. In nucleotides, the CDR3 is TGCGCCAGCAGCCAAGATCGCAGCAGTGGCTACACCTTC. Its translation is CASSQDRSSGYTF.

In this sample, this clonotype turned up a few times. The chain couples TRBV7-9 to TRBJ2-6; 9 bases match TRBD1. V was pared by 5 bases and J by 4 bases, with 12 bases of the junction left unmatched. CDR3 length: 18 residues. Germline assignment: CDR1 SEHNR and CDR2 FQNEAQ (reference sequence). In DNA, the CDR3 is TGTGCCAGCAGCCCAATTGAAGGACAGGGGACCGGGGCCAACGTCCTGACTTTC. It translates to CASSPIEGQGTGANVLTF.

The chain joins TRBV24-1 to TRBJ1-1; TRBD1 matches 7 bases. J lost 7 bases, V lost 3 bases, and 10 bases had no gene match. CDR1 is KGHDR, CDR2 SFDVKD, per germline. The CDR3 consists of 15 residues. CDR3 DNA sequence: TGTGCCACCAGTGATGTCGGGACAGTTAGTTATGAAGCTTTCTTT. It codes for CATSDVGTVSYEAFF.

This chain joins TRBV6-2 or TRBV6-3 and TRBJ2-6, with D unclear. The CDR3 is made up of 14 amino acids. Germline lookup yields CDR1 MNHEY and CDR2 SVGEGT. V was clipped by 4 bases and J by 3 bases, with 7 bases between them. CDR3 sequence (DNA): TGTGCCAGCAGTTTTCGAGTTGGGGCCAACGTCCTGACTTTC. Protein product: CASSFRVGANVLTF.

This clonotype was seen a few times. The CDR3 sequence: CASSFSGPDNSPLHF. The CDR3 DNA sequence: TGTGCCAGCAGTTTTTCTGGACCGGATAATTCACCCCTCCACTTT. The chain employs TRBV27 and TRBJ1-6; no reliable D call. Germline V gene lookup returns CDR1 MNHEY and CDR2 SMNVEV (reference sequence). V was trimmed by 3 bases and J by 5 bases, leaving 11 bases between them. CDR3 length: 15 amino acids.

The rearrangement joins TRBV7-9 to TRBJ1-1; D is ambiguous. The germline V gene has CDR1 SEHNR and CDR2 FQNEAQ (reference sequence). The CDR3 sequence is 14 residues long. The V gene lost 7 bases and the J gene lost 2 bases, with 14 bases spanning the gap. CDR3 DNA: TGTGCCAGCACCACTCCGGGGATTAACACTGAAGCTTTCTTT. It translates to CASTTPGINTEAFF. The complete variable domain, with remaining parts taken from reference TRBV7-9 and TRBJ1-1, reads DTGVSQNPRHKITKRGQNVTFRCDPISEHNRLYWYRQTLGQGPEFLTYFQNEAQLEKSRLLSDRFSAERPKGSFSTLEIQRTEQGDSAMYLCASTTPGINTEAFFGQGTRLTVV.

The chain joins TRBV2 to TRBJ2-5; TRBD1 agrees at 7 bases. J lost 3 bases, V lost 7 bases, and 5 bases had no gene match. This CDR3 region has 13 residues. Looked up from germline, CDR1 is SNHLY and CDR2 is FYNNEI. In DNA, the CDR3 is TGTGCCAGCAAAAGACAGGGAGAAGAGACCCAGTACTTC. It specifies CASKRQGEETQYF. The full variable domain, in which reference TRBV2 and TRBJ2-5 provide the parts outside the CDR3, is EPEVTQTPSHQVTQMGQEVILRCVPISNHLYFYWYRQILGQKVEFLVSFYNNEISEKSEIFDDQFSVERPDGSNFTLKIRSTKLEDSAMYFCASKRQGEETQYFGPGTRLLVL.

The J gene is TRBJ2-3, the V gene TRBV10-3; weak D call: TRBD2 (6 bases). The CDR3 contains 14 residues. Germline CDR1 reads ENHRY; CDR2 reads SYGVKD. Trimming left V 4 bases short and J 3 bases short, with 11 bases between. This CDR3 is CAISGAGLTDTQYF. CDR3 in DNA: TGTGCCATCAGTGGGGCGGGGTTGACAGATACGCAGTATTTT.

This clonotype has a count of ten or more. V usage is TRBV7-6 and J usage is TRBJ2-1, with 8 bases that match TRBD2. This CDR3 has 16 residues. Trimming took 4 bases from V and 0 from J; bases not matched to a gene: 5. Germline V gene lookup returns CDR1 SGHVS and CDR2 FNYEAQ. The CDR3 reads CASSSGTSNSYNEQFF. In nucleotides, the CDR3 is TGTGCCAGCAGCTCCGGGACTAGTAACTCCTACAATGAGCAGTTCTTC. The entire variable domain, with the rest obtained from reference TRBV7-6 and TRBJ2-1, is as follows: GAGVSQSPRYKVTKRGQDVALRCDPISGHVSLYWYRQALGQGPEFLTYFNYEAQQDKSGLPNDRFSAERPEGSISTLTIQRTEQRDSAMYRCASSSGTSNSYNEQFFGPGTRLTVL.

The V call is TRBV4-1, the J call TRBJ1-3; D might be TRBD1 (6 bases). Germline assignment: CDR1 MGHRA and CDR2 YSYEKL. V dropped 3 bases and J dropped 2 bases, with 14 bases sitting between them. The CDR3 is made up of 16 amino acids. Here the CDR3 DNA reads TGCGCCAGCAGCCATCCCGGGACACAAACTGGAAACACCATATATTTT. Amino acid sequence: CASSHPGTQTGNTIYF.

This clonotype was detected many times. CDR3 protein: CASRGTAGANVLTF. In nucleotides, the CDR3 is TGTGCCAGCAGGGGGACAGCTGGGGCCAACGTCCTGACTTTC. The gene calls are TRBV12-3 or TRBV12-4 and TRBJ2-6, with 7 bases lining up with TRBD1. V trimming: 6 bases; J trimming: 2 bases; junction bases outside the gene matches: 1. The CDR3 has 14 amino acids.

The chain employs TRBV9 and TRBJ2-1; D might be TRBD2 (6 bases). The CDR3 is 13 amino acids. Germline V gives CDR1 SGDLS, CDR2 YYNGEE. Deletions cut 9 bases from V and 1 base from J, with 11 bases between. CDR3 sequence (DNA): TGTGCCACCGCTCGGGGGTCCTACAATGAGCAGTTCTTC. Translation gives CATARGSYNEQFF.

Points on this clonotype: One end of the junction varies from germline; a read error may be responsible. V and J are TRBV25-1 and TRBJ2-5; unclear D gene. The CDR3 runs to 13 residues. Per the germline V gene, CDR1 is MGHDK and CDR2 is SYGVNS. For the CDR3, the DNA is TGTGCCAGCAGTGAATCCGGGCAAGAGTCCCAGTACTTC. This codes for CASSESGQESQYF.

The chain joins TRBV5-6 to TRBJ2-1; 10 nucleotides match TRBD2. The CDR3 has 16 residues. Germline-derived CDR1 and CDR2 are SGHDT and YYEEEE. With 2 bases clipped from V and 2 bases from J, the junction kept 4 bases outside the gene matches. CDR3 in DNA: TGTGCCAGCAGCTTTCTAGCGGGGGCTCCCTACAATGAGCAGTTCTTC. Translated: CASSFLAGAPYNEQFF. Based on the CDR3 plus reference TRBV5-6 and TRBJ2-1, the full variable domain is DAGVTQSPTHLIKTRGQQVTLRCSPKSGHDTVSWYQQALGQGPQFIFQYYEEEERQRGNFPDRFSGHQFPNYSSELNVNALLLGDSALYLCASSFLAGAPYNEQFFGPGTRLTVL.

This clonotype occurred many times. CDR3 residues: CASSPIQGLNTEAFF. The CDR3 nucleotides read TGTGCCAGCAGTCCAATCCAGGGACTGAACACTGAAGCTTTCTTT. The rearrangement links TRBV6-1 to TRBJ1-1; tentative D call: TRBD1 (5 bases). Germline lookup yields CDR1 MNHNS and CDR2 SASEGT. This CDR3 spans 15 amino acids. Trimming left V 5 bases short and J 0 bases short, with 13 bases between.

This clonotype occurred a few times. V is TRBV20-1 and J is TRBJ2-3; D is possibly TRBD1 (7 bases). V was pared by 3 bases and J by 6 bases, with 16 bases between. This CDR3 has 14 amino acids. The germline V gene has CDR1 DFQATT and CDR2 SNEGSKA (reference sequence). The CDR3 loop is CSASRQGGFDTQYF. In DNA form, the CDR3 reads TGCAGTGCTAGCCGGCAGGGGGGCTTCGATACGCAGTATTTT.

A few counts support this clonotype. The CDR3 nucleotides read TGTGCCAGCAACAACGGGGGGCTCTCTGGGGCCAACGTCCTGACTTTC. It is translated as CASNNGGLSGANVLTF. The chain employs TRBV6-2 or TRBV6-3 and TRBJ2-6; D is possibly TRBD2 (7 bases). Germline V CDR1 and CDR2: MNHEY, SVGEGT. There are 16 residues in the CDR3. Trimming stripped 7 bases from V and 0 bases from J, with 13 bases between.